What follows are 30 T cell receptor beta chains derived from one specimen sequenced in a study of T-cell memory formation after mild COVID-19. Each CDR3 protein gets one entry after TCRdb re-called the 5' RACE reads with MiXCR. The sample carries 300,000 to 350,000 distinct CDR3 sequences, under 15% recorded once. Input material: PBMCs or a T cell subset sorted from them (not recorded which). The receptors here all came from a man between 18 and 29 years old who had mild COVID-19 (a few samples of this study predate the infection). Cell type and time point are not known.

This chain uses TRBV4-3 with TRBJ1-2; D possibly corresponds to TRBD1 (5 bases). With 0 bases removed from V and 6 bases from J, the gap between germline ends came to 17 bases. The length of the CDR3 is 16 residues. Germline V gene lookup returns CDR1 LGHNA and CDR2 YSLEER. In nucleotides, the CDR3 is TGCGCCAGCAGCCAAGAGTCGCTCGTCAGGGTCGATGGCTACACCTTC. It codes for CASSQESLVRVDGYTF.

The chain joins TRBV20-1 to TRBJ2-5; 8 bases are a match to TRBD2. Unmatched junction bases numbered 9, after V lost 4 bases and J lost 5 bases. From germline, CDR1 is DFQATT and CDR2 SNEGSKA (reference sequence). The CDR3 length is 14 residues. This CDR3 is CSAINGGASETQYF. DNA for the CDR3: TGCAGTGCTATCAACGGGGGGGCCTCGGAGACCCAGTACTTC.

This chain connects TRBV5-1 to TRBJ1-2; D possibly corresponds to TRBD1 (5 bases). Germline V gene lookup returns CDR1 SGHRS and CDR2 YFSETQ. The CDR3 extends over 15 amino acids. The ends were cut back, 4 bases at V and 3 bases at J, with 16 bases in the middle. In DNA, the CDR3 is TGCGCCAGCAGCCGTTTCAGGGCCCAAGACTATGGCTACACCTTC. It specifies CASSRFRAQDYGYTF.

The chain employs TRBV7-9 and TRBJ1-4; maybe TRBD1 (6 bases). CDR3 length: 15 residues. Germline V gene lookup returns CDR1 SEHNR and CDR2 FQNEAQ (reference sequence). The germline V and J ends were trimmed by 7 bases and 0 bases, with 12 bases remaining between them. The CDR3 DNA reads TGTGCCAGCACCCCTGGGACATCAACTAATGAAAAACTGTTTTTT. This codes for CASTPGTSTNEKLFF.

The gene calls are TRBV20-1 and TRBJ2-2; D uncertain. The V gene's germline CDR1 is DFQATT and CDR2 SNEGSKA (reference sequence). V was trimmed by 3 bases and J by 2 bases, leaving 16 bases between them. This CDR3 region has 16 residues. The CDR3 DNA reads as TGCAGTGCTAGGATGTTAGGGCAGCCCAACACCGGGGAGCTGTTTTTT. Its protein is CSARMLGQPNTGELFF.

This clonotype was counted many times. As DNA, the CDR3 is TGTGCCAGCAGAGCTAGCTCCTATAATTCACCCCTCCACTTT. It is translated as CASRASSYNSPLHF. V is TRBV12-3 or TRBV12-4 and J is TRBJ1-6; D is unclear. The CDR3 loop spans 14 amino acids. V was pared by 6 bases and J by 0 bases, with 6 bases between.

Only one count was recorded for this clonotype. This rearrangement joins TRBV28 to TRBJ1-3, with unresolved D. This CDR3 comprises 14 residues. The V end lost 3 bases, the J end lost 6 bases, and 12 bases lay between the germline ends. CDR1 is MDHEN, CDR2 SYDVKM, per germline. The CDR3, as DNA: TGTGCCAGCAGTTTGGACTGGACGAAAAACACCATATATTTT. Residues: CASSLDWTKNTIYF.

About this clonotype: An end of the junction differs from the germline gene, which may be a read error. The V and J genes are TRBV4-2 and TRBJ1-3; TRBD1 is a possible D gene (5 bases). Germline V gene lookup returns CDR1 LGHNA and CDR2 YNFKEQ. CDR3 size: 17 residues. The CDR3 bases are TGTGCCATCAGCCAAGATTACGGGGCGGTCGTTGGAAACACCATATATTTT. Its protein product is CAISQDYGAVVGNTIYF.

This clonotype was observed a few times. This sequence joins TRBV27 and TRBJ2-5, with D possibly matching TRBD1 (6 bases). Germline CDR1 and CDR2: MNHEY and SMNVEV (reference sequence). CDR3 length: 14 residues. The germline V and J ends were trimmed by 7 bases and 4 bases, with 16 bases remaining between them. The CDR3 protein is CASKPLLGGETQYF. CDR3 nucleotide sequence: TGTGCCAGCAAACCCCTACTAGGGGGAGAGACCCAGTACTTC.

The chain employs TRBV9 and TRBJ1-5; maybe TRBD1 (6 bases). CDR3 size: 21 residues. Germline values: CDR1 SGDLS, CDR2 YYNGEE. Trimming took 0 bases from V and 0 from J, leaving 25 bases between them. Here the CDR3 reads CASSVDPTTGGIPDSNQPQHF. The CDR3 bases are TGTGCCAGCAGCGTAGATCCCACGACAGGTGGCATACCAGATAGCAATCAGCCCCAGCATTTT.

The V and J genes are TRBV12-3 or TRBV12-4 and TRBJ1-2; 8 bases fit TRBD1. The CDR3 runs 15 residues. Unmatched junction bases numbered 9, after V lost 5 bases and J lost 4 bases. The CDR3 nucleotides are TGTGCCAGCAGTGCGCAGACAACAGGGGGCTATGGCTACACCTTC. Amino acid sequence: CASSAQTTGGYGYTF.

This clonotype was observed a handful of times. The gene calls are TRBV7-3 and TRBJ2-2; TRBD2 aligns across 11 bases. V shed 7 bases, J shed 1 base, and the junction held 5 bases outside the gene matches. The CDR3 is made up of 16 amino acids. Germline lookup yields CDR1 SGHTA and CDR2 FQGTGA. The CDR3 DNA follows: TGTGCCAGCACCCTAGCGGGGGGAAGGAACACCGGGGAGCTGTTTTTT. Translated: CASTLAGGRNTGELFF. Together with reference TRBV7-3 and TRBJ2-2, the CDR3 gives the full variable domain: GAGVSQTPSNKVTEKGKYVELRCDPISGHTALYWYRQSLGQGPEFLIYFQGTGAADDSGLPNDRFFAVRPEGSVSTLKIQRTERGDSAVYLCASTLAGGRNTGELFFGEGSRLTVL.

The rearrangement links TRBV10-3 to TRBJ1-2; maybe TRBD1 (5 bases). The CDR3 runs 14 residues. The germline CDR1 and CDR2 sequences are ENHRY and SYGVKD. Trimming took off 10 bases at V and 1 base at J, with 16 bases between the two ends. The chain's CDR3 is CATIGGAINYGYTF. CDR3 in DNA: TGTGCCACGATTGGCGGGGCTATTAACTATGGCTACACCTTC.

Only a few counts were recorded for this clonotype. The rearrangement uses TRBV25-1 and TRBJ2-1; 8 nucleotides match TRBD1. Germline lookup yields CDR1 MGHDK and CDR2 SYGVNS. With 4 bases clipped from V and 2 bases from J, the junction kept 4 bases outside the gene matches. The CDR3 loop spans 15 amino acids. The CDR3 region is CASSGDRGPYNEQFF. Written as DNA, the CDR3 is TGTGCCAGCAGTGGAGACAGGGGCCCCTACAATGAGCAGTTCTTC. Variable domain in full (rest from reference TRBV25-1 and TRBJ2-1): EADIYQTPRYLVIGTGKKITLECSQTMGHDKMYWYQQDPGMELHLIHYSYGVNSTEKGDLSSESTVSRIRTEHFPLTLESARPSHTSQYLCASSGDRGPYNEQFFGPGTRLTVL.

This clonotype showed up just a few times. The chain has TRBV5-1 and TRBJ2-1, with 10 positions matching TRBD2. Germline lookup yields CDR1 SGHRS and CDR2 YFSETQ. Trimming removed 1 base from V and 0 bases from J; junction bases left unmatched: 1. The CDR3 is made up of 16 amino acids. The CDR3 here is CASSLPSGSSYNEQFF. CDR3 nucleotide sequence: TGCGCCAGCAGCTTGCCTAGCGGGAGCTCCTACAATGAGCAGTTCTTC.

The V call is TRBV5-4, the J call TRBJ1-1; no definite D call. The V and J ends lost 0 bases and 7 bases respectively, with 10 bases between them. The germline V gene encodes CDR1 SGHNT and CDR2 YYREEE (reference sequence). The CDR3 is made up of 13 amino acids. Here the CDR3 DNA reads TGTGCCAGCAGCTTGGTCCCCAAATATGAAGCTTTCTTT. This gives the protein CASSLVPKYEAFF.

This clonotype came up a few times. The chain uses TRBV5-6 and TRBJ2-7, with 7 bases lining up with TRBD1. Trimming cost V 8 bases and J 7 bases; bases outside gene matches: 12. Germline CDR1 reads SGHDT; CDR2 reads YYEEEE. The CDR3 is 13 residues long. CDR3 sequence: CASPGQASGEQYV. The CDR3 region has the DNA TGTGCCAGTCCCGGACAGGCCTCCGGGGAGCAGTACGTC.

The chain links TRBV7-3 to TRBJ2-3, with 8 positions matching TRBD2. Germline lookup yields CDR1 SGHTA and CDR2 FQGTGA. The V segment lost 4 bases and the J segment 4 bases; nucleotides outside the gene matches: 10. This CDR3 is 16 amino acids long. The CDR3 bases are TGTGCCAGCAGCTCCCTACCGGGGGGGCCGGCAGATACGCAGTATTTT. This gives the protein CASSSLPGGPADTQYF.

In this sample, this clonotype turned up many times. V gene TRBV12-3 or TRBV12-4 combines with J gene TRBJ2-3, with 13 bases fitting TRBD2. There are 16 residues in the CDR3. The V and J ends lost 6 bases and 5 bases, in that order; junction bases with no gene match: 8. CDR3 in amino acids: CASRVLAGGPVDTQYF. DNA for the CDR3: TGTGCCAGCAGGGTACTAGCGGGGGGGCCGGTAGATACGCAGTATTTT.

The chain recombines TRBV5-1 with TRBJ2-1; D tentatively fits TRBD1 or TRBD2 (6 bases each). Germline V gene sequence: CDR1 SGHRS, CDR2 YFSETQ. Trimming removed 4 bases from V and 4 bases from J, with 15 bases in between. This CDR3 has 15 residues. CDR3 nucleotides: TGCGCCAGCAGCGCCGGGGGCGTGAGTTACAATGAGCAGTTCTTC. It encodes CASSAGGVSYNEQFF.

There are a few counts of this clonotype. The chain's CDR3 is CASSWTTGGKELEQYF. CDR3 in DNA: TGTGCCAGCAGCTGGACGACAGGGGGAAAGGAGCTCGAGCAGTACTTC. The chain employs TRBV11-2 and TRBJ2-7, with 9 bases identical to TRBD1. CDR3 length: 16 amino acids. V lost 4 bases, J lost 6 bases, and 13 bases stayed unmatched. Germline V gene sequence: CDR1 SGHAT, CDR2 FQNNGV.

This chain uses TRBV5-5 with TRBJ1-2; D uncertain. This CDR3 is 14 amino acids long. CDR1 is SGHKS, CDR2 YYEKEE, per germline (reference sequence). V was pared by 0 bases and J by 5 bases, with 11 bases between. Here the CDR3 reads CASSLDRRTYGYTF. CDR3 nucleotide sequence: TGTGCCAGCAGCTTGGATCGCCGAACTTATGGCTACACCTTC.

A note on this clonotype: One junction end disagrees with the germline gene, perhaps due to a read error. The J gene is TRBJ2-1, the V gene TRBV11-2; TRBD2 might be the D (6 bases). Germline CDR1 reads SGHAT; CDR2 reads FQNNGV. The CDR3 extends over 14 amino acids. The CDR3 nucleotides are TGTGCCAGCAGCCCTTCCGGGCGGGGTCTGGAGCGGTTCTTC. It translates to CASSPSGRGLERFF. Supplemented by reference TRBV11-2 and TRBJ2-1, the full variable domain reads EAGVAQSPRYKIIEKRQSVAFWCNPISGHATLYWYQQILGQGPKLLIQFQNNGVVDDSQLPKDRFSAERLKGVDSTLKIQPAKLEDSAVYLCASSPSGRGLERFFGPGTRLTVL.

CDR3 sequence reads: CASRADWGTPWADTQYF. CDR3 sequence (DNA): TGTGCCAGCAGGGCTGACTGGGGCACACCCTGGGCAGATACGCAGTATTTT. The chain combines TRBV6-2 or TRBV6-3 with TRBJ2-3; a weak D match, TRBD1 (5 bases). The CDR3 has 17 residues. The V end lost 6 bases, the J end lost 4 bases, and 23 bases lay between the germline ends. The germline V gene has CDR1 MNHEY and CDR2 SVGEGT.

This clonotype was detected a few times. V gene TRBV12-3 or TRBV12-4 combines with J gene TRBJ1-5; D unresolved. Trimming stripped 6 bases from V and 10 bases from J, with 16 bases between. The CDR3 is 13 amino acids. The CDR3 sequence: CASSPLGLDPQHF. In DNA form, the CDR3 reads TGTGCCAGCAGCCCTCTGGGCCTGGATCCCCAGCATTTT.

The chain joins TRBV7-2 to TRBJ1-2, with D unresolved. Trimming stripped 5 bases from V and 10 bases from J, with 17 bases between. Per the germline V gene, CDR1 is SGHTA and CDR2 is FQGNSA. This CDR3 contains 13 residues. The CDR3 DNA reads TGTGCCAGCAGCAATTATCAGCTCGAGTACTACACCTTC. Protein product: CASSNYQLEYYTF.

This clonotype has at least ten counts. The junction and the germline gene differ at one end; a read error may be behind it. This chain connects TRBV5-1 to TRBJ2-6; 7 nucleotides align to TRBD2. The CDR3 runs to 14 residues. CDR1 and CDR2 from the germline V gene are SGHRS and YFSETQ. The CDR3 bases are TGTGCCAGCAGCGGGGCCTCTGGGGCCAACGTCCTGACTTTC. It translates to CASSGASGANVLTF.

In this sample, this clonotype turned up a few times. The chain couples TRBV6-5 to TRBJ2-5; TRBD1 matches at 8 bases. Germline values: CDR1 MNHEY, CDR2 SVGAGI. CDR3 length: 14 residues. J was trimmed by 2 bases and V by 5 bases; bases with no gene match: 4. The CDR3 nucleotides read TGTGCCAGCAGTCAAGGGACAGGTCAAGAGACCCAGTACTTC. This encodes CASSQGTGQETQYF.

This clonotype has ten or more counts. This chain uses TRBV2 with TRBJ2-7, with a weak D call TRBD1 (5 bases). The CDR3 has 16 residues. Trimming pared 5 bases from V and 2 bases from J, leaving 19 bases between. Germline loops: CDR1 SNHLY, CDR2 FYNNEI. This CDR3 is CASSSNRKGNPYEQYF. For the CDR3, the DNA is TGTGCCAGCAGTTCAAACAGGAAGGGCAACCCCTACGAGCAGTACTTC.

The chain has TRBV10-3 and TRBJ2-5; no firm D call. CDR3 size: 14 residues. Germline assignment: CDR1 ENHRY and CDR2 SYGVKD. The V and J ends lost 3 bases and 1 base respectively, with 9 bases between them. The CDR3 nucleotides are TGTGCCATCAGTGATGAAGGACCCCAAGAGACCCAGTACTTC. Encoded protein: CAISDEGPQETQYF.